The rows below give T cell receptor beta chains drawn from one sample of a study of T cell responses to AZD1222 COVID-19 vaccine. Libraries were prepared by immunoSEQ multiplex PCR; TCRdb keeps only in-frame clonotypes and omits some of them. Of about 160,000 clones listed, 90% to 95% are singletons. Sequencing used peripheral blood, obtained 28 days after the second AZD1222 dose. The receptors stem from an adult who received the AZD1222 COVID-19 vaccine. Each CDR3 is given with its conserved first and last residue. A D gene is named only where the DNA matches it firmly. Clone size is stated in some rows and not others, as once, few, many or a class when expanded.

V gene	J gene	D gene	clone size	CDR3 protein	CDR3 DNA
TRBV29-1	TRBJ1-5	TRBD1	-	CSVAGGWNQPQHF	TGCAGCGTCGCAGGGGGTTGGAATCAGCCCCAGCATTTT
TRBV19	TRBJ1-5	TRBD1	-	CASMSRDSPYSNQPQHF	TGTGCCAGTATGTCCCGGGACAGCCCCTATAGCAATCAGCCCCAGCATTTT
TRBV12-3/TRBV12-4	TRBJ1-5	-	-	CASSIQVGPQHF	TGTGCCAGCAGTATTCAAGTGGGACCCCAGCATTTT
TRBV7-9	TRBJ1-5	-	-	CASSLAGYSNQPQHF	TGTGCCAGCAGCTTAGCGGGCTATAGCAATCAGCCCCAGCATTTT
TRBV5-1	TRBJ2-2	TRBD2	-	CASSLLAGGTGELFF	TGCGCCAGCAGCTTGCTTGCGGGGGGGACCGGGGAGCTGTTTTTT
TRBV7-9	TRBJ2-4	TRBD1	-	CASSTGTGGYKNIQYF	TGTGCCAGCAGCACTGGGACAGGGGGCTACAAAAACATTCAGTACTTC
TRBV10-3	TRBJ1-1	-	-	CAISGGVDTEAFF	TGTGCCATCAGTGGTGGGGTAGACACTGAAGCTTTCTTT
TRBV11-2	TRBJ1-1	TRBD1	-	CASSLAGTGGNTEAFF	TGTGCCAGCAGCTTAGCTGGGACAGGGGGGAACACTGAAGCTTTCTTT
TRBV7-9	TRBJ1-2	TRBD1	-	CASSPLWGDRGYNGYTF	TGTGCCAGCAGCCCCCTCTGGGGGGACAGGGGATACAATGGCTACACCTTC
TRBV2	TRBJ2-6	-	-	CASSDAGPGANVLTF	TGTGCCAGCAGTGACGCAGGGCCTGGGGCCAACGTCCTGACTTTC
TRBV6-5	TRBJ1-2	-	-	CASSYSKTSEGYGYTF	TGTGCCAGCAGTTACTCGAAGACATCCGAGGGCTATGGCTACACCTTC
TRBV29-1	TRBJ2-1	TRBD1	-	CSVGTGTGTNEQFF	TGCAGCGTTGGTACCGGGACAGGGACCAATGAGCAGTTCTTC
TRBV19	TRBJ1-2	-	-	CASSIPSGTRSGGYTF	TGTGCCAGTAGTATTCCCTCCGGGACCAGGAGCGGGGGCTACACCTTC
TRBV6-5	TRBJ2-7	TRBD1	-	CASSYSRGLSYEQYF	TGTGCCAGCAGTTACTCAAGGGGGCTGTCCTACGAGCAGTACTTC
TRBV10-3	TRBJ2-7	TRBD1	few	CAIRPTGTYEQYF	TGTGCCATCAGGCCGACAGGGACCTACGAGCAGTACTTC
TRBV19	TRBJ1-5	-	once	CASSIDLAGFDNQPQHF	TGTGCCAGTAGTATAGATCTCGCAGGTTTTGACAATCAGCCCCAGCATTTT
TRBV7-8	TRBJ1-1	-	few	CASSIEMGGTTEAFF	TGTGCCAGCAGCATTGAAATGGGAGGCACCACTGAAGCTTTCTTT
TRBV5-4	TRBJ2-5	-	once	CASSFDWEETQYF	TGTGCCAGCAGCTTTGACTGGGAAGAGACCCAGTACTTC
TRBV7-8	TRBJ2-7	-	-	CASSKGGLYEQYF	TGTGCCAGCAGTAAGGGGGGTCTCTACGAGCAGTACTTC
TRBV12-3/TRBV12-4	TRBJ1-2	-	-	CASSLTPHYGYTF	TGTGCCAGCAGTTTAACGCCTCACTATGGCTACACCTTC
TRBV5-6	TRBJ2-7	-	-	CASSNIYTSYEQYF	TGTGCCAGCAGCAATATCTACACCTCCTACGAGCAGTACTTC
TRBV9	TRBJ1-2	TRBD1	-	CASTTGSGGYTF	TGTGCCAGCACGACAGGGTCAGGTGGCTACACCTTC
TRBV19	TRBJ1-1	-	-	CASSIYGGLNTEAFF	TGTGCCAGTAGTATATATGGGGGATTGAACACTGAAGCTTTCTTT
TRBV6-1	TRBJ1-2	-	-	CASSENKGSSYGYTF	TGTGCCAGCAGTGAAAATAAAGGGAGCAGCTATGGCTACACCTTC
TRBV3-1/TRBV3-2	TRBJ2-5	-	-	CASSQDAPKPYF	TGTGCCAGCAGCCAAGATGCCCCCAAGCCGTACTTC
TRBV19	TRBJ2-2	-	-	CATSFRTGELFF	TGTGCCACTTCCTTTAGGACCGGGGAGCTGTTTTTT
TRBV19	TRBJ1-2	-	once	CASSIDPGAANYGYTF	TGTGCCAGTAGTATAGATCCGGGGGCTGCTAACTATGGCTACACCTTC
TRBV5-1	TRBJ1-2	-	-	CASSLARGEYGYTF	TGCGCCAGCAGCTTGGCTCGGGGGGAATATGGCTACACCTTC
TRBV6-4	TRBJ2-3	-	few	CASSDGRGNTDTQYF	TGTGCCAGCAGTGACGGCAGGGGAAACACAGATACGCAGTATTTT
TRBV4-1	TRBJ2-7	-	-	CASSQVIPQLLDTRFYEQYF	TGCGCCAGCAGCCAAGTTATCCCACAACTCTTGGACACCCGTTTCTACGAGCAGTACTTC
TRBV5-1	TRBJ2-7	TRBD1	-	CASSLTPGQTYEQYF	TGCGCCAGCAGCTTAACGCCGGGACAGACCTACGAGCAGTACTTC
TRBV11-2	TRBJ2-1	TRBD1	-	CASSLRAGGAYEQFF	TGTGCCAGCAGCTTAAGGGCAGGGGGCGCCTATGAGCAGTTCTTC
TRBV7-9	TRBJ2-7	-	-	CASSLGQGGGRRIYEQYF	TGTGCCAGCAGCTTAGGTCAAGGGGGTGGTCGCCGAATCTACGAGCAGTACTTC
TRBV4-1	TRBJ2-7	-	-	CASSQLRTRTPTYEQYF	TGCGCCAGCAGCCAACTTCGCACAAGGACGCCTACCTACGAGCAGTACTTC
TRBV5-6	TRBJ1-2	-	-	CASSWGQQGGGYTF	TGTGCCAGCAGCTGGGGGCAACAGGGAGGTGGCTACACCTTC
TRBV9	TRBJ1-6	-	-	CASSSGPRDNSPLHF	TGTGCCAGCAGCTCCGGGCCCCGGGATAATTCACCCCTCCACTTT
TRBV19	TRBJ2-5	-	-	CASSISLVQKVQETQYF	TGTGCCAGTAGTATTAGTTTGGTACAGAAAGTTCAAGAGACCCAGTACTTC
TRBV7-9	TRBJ1-6	-	-	CASSLVMAGGNSPLHF	TGTGCCAGCAGCTTAGTAATGGCCGGCGGTAATTCACCCCTCCACTTT
TRBV15	TRBJ2-7	-	-	CAIRNWAGEQYF	TGTGCCATTCGTAACTGGGCGGGCGAGCAGTACTTC
TRBV6-5	TRBJ1-2	TRBD1	-	CASSYQGGPQYGYTF	TGTGCCAGCAGTTATCAGGGGGGGCCGCAGTATGGCTACACCTTC
TRBV9	TRBJ2-1	-	-	CASSVGPGEAEQFF	TGTGCCAGCAGCGTAGGCCCAGGGGAGGCTGAGCAGTTCTTC
TRBV9	TRBJ1-1	TRBD1	-	CASSGLGQGRSTEAFF	TGTGCCAGCAGCGGACTTGGACAGGGGCGATCCACTGAAGCTTTCTTT
TRBV6-5	TRBJ1-3	-	once	CASRFGGSGNTIYF	TGTGCCAGCAGATTCGGGGGATCTGGAAACACCATATATTTT
TRBV6-5	TRBJ1-2	-	-	CASSYASTYGYTF	TGTGCCAGCAGTTACGCCAGTACCTATGGCTACACCTTC
TRBV18	TRBJ1-5	-	once	CASSPDSNQPQHF	TGTGCCAGCTCACCGGACAGCAATCAGCCCCAGCATTTT
TRBV10-2	TRBJ2-7	-	-	CASKAGRGREQYF	TGCGCCAGCAAGGCTGGGCGAGGGAGGGAGCAGTACTTC
TRBV6-6	TRBJ1-1	-	-	CASSYPDGNTEAFF	TGTGCCAGCAGTTACCCCGACGGGAACACTGAAGCTTTCTTT
TRBV10-2	TRBJ1-5	-	-	CASSGMGASNQPQHF	TGCGCCAGCAGTGGGATGGGGGCAAGCAATCAGCCCCAGCATTTT
TRBV9	TRBJ2-3	-	-	CASSAPSADTQYF	TGTGCCAGCAGCGCTCCTTCCGCAGATACGCAGTATTTT
TRBV6-5	TRBJ1-6	-	once	CATKQGVDSPLHF	TGTGCCACTAAACAGGGTGTGGATTCACCCCTCCACTTT